This T cell receptor beta chain was observed in a study of shared clonotypes between healthy human individuals. Study background: Per donor, CD8 memory used one plate, CD8 naive used two, CD4 memory used three and CD4 naive used three.

Only in-frame clones appear in the TCRdb table, and some are missing; sequencing was by immunoSEQ multiplex PCR. Altogether almost 700,000 clones are present, about 90% being singletons, with the ten largest covering approximately 22%. Remarks on this clone: Its matching antigen is unknown.

Study-wide results and caveats: With few donors, the genetic and exposure-history diversity represented was limited. Naive subsets generally had larger estimated richness than memory subsets.

The V and J ends lost 0 bases and 8 bases, in that order; junction bases with no gene match: 9. The CDR3 runs to 16 residues. Germline V gene sequence: CDR1 KGHSH, CDR2 LQKENI. CD45RO-negative, CCR7-positively selected cells formed the naive CD8 fraction, excluding terminally differentiated effector memory CD45RA+ cells. Those who donated, Caucasian adults without exception, all lived in Nashville, Tennessee. The clonotype was recovered from a man aged 25 to 40 in good health. V usage is TRBV18 and J usage is TRBJ2-1; 8 bases are shared with TRBD2. The sample comprised naive CD8+ T cells sorted from blood. CDR3 sequence: CASSPPTGGSEYEQFF. The CDR3 nucleotides read TGTGCCAGCTCACCACCGACGGGAGGGTCCGAATATGAGCAGTTCTTC.